This entry features one T cell receptor beta chain sequence. Germline V gives CDR1 SGDLS, CDR2 YYNGEE. This CDR3 has 13 residues. The germline V and J ends were trimmed by 4 bases and 5 bases, with 13 bases remaining between them. Exclusion of a patient followed from autoimmune disease history or systemic immunosuppression. The entry originates in a study of OX40 agonist ivuxolimab in advanced cancers. Generated by immunoSEQ multiplex PCR, the TCRdb table keeps only in-frame clones and is missing some. The sample consists of tens of thousands of clones, about nine tenths of them appearing once. The sequence derives from an adult with an advanced solid tumor such as melanoma, head and neck, liver or kidney cancer. The source was CD4+ or CD8+ T cells sorted from blood, collected in a trial of the OX40 agonist ivuxolimab. This rearrangement joins TRBV9 to TRBJ2-7, with a tentative D call TRBD1 (6 bases). In DNA form, the CDR3 reads TGTGCCAGCAGCCCTCAACAGGGCAACGAGCAGTACTTC. It yields the protein CASSPQQGNEQYF.